This entry lists 12 T cell receptor beta chains sequenced from one sample in a study of T cell repertoires in cytomegalovirus infection. TCRdb independently ran MiXCR on the reads; one entry per CDR3 protein. This sample has 400,000 to 550,000 distinct CDR3 sequences, with approximately 10% found just once. Sequencing was done on a sample of PBMCs. The origin of the receptors is a human donor in good health (CMV status not recorded). Some clones in this sample may be carry-over from other donors' samples.

This chain's CDR3 is CASSQTPGQGTYEQYF. CDR3 DNA: TGTGCCAGCAGCCAAACCCCCGGACAGGGCACCTACGAGCAGTACTTC. This chain joins TRBV3-1 and TRBJ2-7, with 8 bases lining up with TRBD1. Losses at the gene ends were 2 bases for V and 2 bases for J; bases not matched to a gene: 8. Germline CDR1 LGHDT, CDR2 YNNKEL (reference sequence). The length of the CDR3 is 16 residues.

The chain carries TRBV6-2 or TRBV6-3 and TRBJ2-1; 9 nucleotides match TRBD1. J gave up 2 bases and V 5 bases, and 7 bases lay outside the gene matches. The CDR3 is made up of 16 amino acids. Germline CDR1 reads MNHEY; CDR2 reads SVGEGT. In DNA form, the CDR3 reads TGTGCCAGCAGTCGATTCGGACAGGGGACCTACAATGAGCAGTTCTTC. Its protein product is CASSRFGQGTYNEQFF.

This clonotype was seen at least ten times. The chain couples TRBV2 to TRBJ1-1; no clear D. CDR1 and CDR2 from the germline V gene are SNHLY and FYNNEI. CDR3 length equals 12 residues. V lost 0 bases, J lost 11 bases, and 10 bases lay in between. CDR3 DNA: TGTGCCAGCAGTGAAGCTGGGAGAGAGGCTTTCTTT. Translation: CASSEAGREAFF.

The CDR3 region has the DNA TGTGCCAGCTCACCACTAGCGAGGTACGAGCAGTACTTC. This gives the protein CASSPLARYEQYF. The J gene is TRBJ2-7, the V gene TRBV18; tentative D call: TRBD2 (5 bases). The germline CDR1 and CDR2 sequences are KGHSH and LQKENI. Trimming left V 1 base short and J 4 bases short, with 8 bases between. The CDR3 is 13 amino acids.

This rearrangement joins TRBV20-1 to TRBJ2-7; the match to TRBD1 covers 7 bases. In germline, CDR1 is DFQATT, CDR2 SNEGSKA (reference sequence). CDR3 length equals 12 residues. V dropped 5 bases and J dropped 5; count of bases not matched to a gene: 6. The CDR3 DNA is TGCAGTGCTTCCCAACAGGGGAACGAGCAGTACTTC. Translated: CSASQQGNEQYF.

This rearrangement joins TRBV19 to TRBJ1-1; the D gene is possibly TRBD1 (6 bases). Germline V gene data show CDR1 as LNHDA and CDR2 as SQIVND (reference sequence). With 7 bases removed from V and 3 bases from J, the gap between germline ends came to 18 bases. This CDR3 is 15 amino acids long. This CDR3 is CASTPKVQGHTEAFF. The DNA for the CDR3 is TGTGCCAGTACCCCGAAGGTACAGGGCCACACTGAAGCTTTCTTT.

This clonotype was seen ten or more times. The chain combines TRBV6-2 or TRBV6-3 with TRBJ2-5; D is ambiguous. The germline gives CDR1 MNHEY, CDR2 SVGEGT. CDR3 length equals 16 residues. V lost 2 bases and J 4 bases, leaving 17 bases between the germline ends. This CDR3 reads CASSYLPRAARETQYF. The DNA of the CDR3 is TGTGCCAGCAGTTACCTCCCCCGGGCTGCTAGAGAGACCCAGTACTTC.

The rearrangement links TRBV9 to TRBJ1-4, with D possibly being TRBD1 (5 bases). Trimming took off 6 bases at V and 2 bases at J, with 11 bases between the two ends. The CDR3 length is 14 residues. The V gene's germline CDR1 is SGDLS and CDR2 YYNGEE. In nucleotides, the CDR3 is TGTGCCAGCACGAAGGGACCGACTAATGAAAAACTGTTTTTT. Protein product: CASTKGPTNEKLFF.

V usage is TRBV11-2 and J usage is TRBJ2-1, with D perhaps matching TRBD2 (5 bases). Germline assignment: CDR1 SGHAT and CDR2 FQNNGV. Trimming removed 0 bases from V and 2 bases from J, with 11 bases in between. This CDR3 has 16 residues. CDR3 in amino acids: CASSLEPGSAYNEQFF. CDR3 nucleotide sequence: TGTGCCAGCAGCTTAGAGCCGGGGTCGGCCTACAATGAGCAGTTCTTC.

This clonotype was found a few times. The V gene is TRBV5-1, the J gene TRBJ2-1; 9 bases fit TRBD2. Germline V gene lookup returns CDR1 SGHRS and CDR2 YFSETQ. The CDR3 length is 17 residues. Trimming cost V 3 bases and J 0 bases; bases outside gene matches: 7. This CDR3 is CASSSTVSGSSYNEQFF. CDR3 nucleotides: TGCGCCAGCAGCTCTACCGTTAGCGGGAGCTCCTACAATGAGCAGTTCTTC.

The rearrangement links TRBV7-9 to TRBJ1-2; TRBD1 matches 11 bases. The CDR3 sequence is 17 residues long. CDR1 is SEHNR and CDR2 is FQNEAQ in the germline V gene (reference sequence). V lost 5 bases to trimming and J lost 2 bases; unmatched junction nucleotides: 10. DNA for the CDR3: TGTGCCAGCAGCAGGACAGGGGGCCGGGGAACGAACTATGGCTACACCTTC. Its protein product is CASSRTGGRGTNYGYTF.

The chain joins TRBV12-3 or TRBV12-4 to TRBJ1-2; maybe TRBD1 (5 bases). The germline V and J ends were trimmed by 5 bases and 4 bases, with 17 bases remaining between them. The CDR3 spans 15 residues. CDR3 nucleotides: TGTGCCAGCAGTCCCCCGAGGGCAGGGCCCTATGGCTACACCTTC. It encodes CASSPPRAGPYGYTF.